Included here is one T cell receptor beta chain sequence, with context. Germline assignment: CDR1 SNHLY and CDR2 FYNNEI. The CDR3 runs to 11 residues. The V and J ends lost 6 bases and 4 bases respectively, with 7 bases between them. Using immunoSEQ multiplex PCR, the repertoire was profiled, and TCRdb retains in-frame clones only, with some absent. The table shows tens of thousands of clones, with approximately 92% occurring only once. The sample belongs to a study of T cell changes during pregnancy in multiple sclerosis. The clonotype comes from a female donor in good health, enrolled as a control in a pregnancy study. The sample here was peripheral blood, taken in the third trimester of pregnancy. The chain links TRBV2 to TRBJ2-7; D is unresolved. The DNA of the CDR3 is TGTGCCAGCAGCTCTATATACGAGCAGTACTTC. It yields the protein CASSSIYEQYF.